One sample yielded the 18 T cell receptor beta chains listed below, sequenced in a study of blood T cells in healthy people across ages. The second PCR ran 7 to 11 cycles with a sample-barcoded 5' primer and J-beta primers. Each CDR3 protein is one row after TCRdb ran MiXCR on the 5' RACE reads. The data hold some 1.5 million distinct CDR3 sequences, with about 30% observed a single time. Sequenced sample: blood. The source is a woman under 40 in good health.

As regards this clonotype: Since a much larger clone is just one base distant, this may be a read error. The chain has TRBV9 and TRBJ2-1; tentatively, D is TRBD2 (6 bases). The CDR3 covers 15 residues. Per the germline V gene, CDR1 is SGDLS and CDR2 is YYNGEE. The CDR3 sequence: CTSSATGLPYNEQFF. CDR3 DNA: TGTACCAGCAGCGCAACGGGACTGCCCTACAATGAGCAGTTCTTC.

The gene calls are TRBV14 and TRBJ2-7, with unresolved D. Trimming shortened V by 0 bases and J by 3 bases, and 12 bases separated the two germline ends. The CDR3 totals 15 residues. Per germline, CDR1 SGHDN and CDR2 FVKESK. CDR3 in amino acids: CASSQEDNPFYEQYF. The CDR3 region has the DNA TGTGCCAGCAGCCAAGAAGATAATCCATTCTACGAGCAGTACTTC.

This clonotype was found a few times. This chain connects TRBV7-8 to TRBJ2-7, with TRBD2 identical over 8 bases. Germline CDR1 reads SGHVS; CDR2 reads FQNEAQ. CDR3 size: 15 residues. V trimming: 5 bases; J trimming: 3 bases; junction bases outside the gene matches: 9. CDR3 sequence (DNA): TGTGCCAGCAGCACATTCGGGGGGGTAAGCTACGAGCAGTACTTC. Amino acids: CASSTFGGVSYEQYF.

This clonotype occurred a few times. Germline is not matched at one junction end, which may reflect a read error. J is TRBJ2-7 and V is TRBV6-6; D is uncertain. CDR1 and CDR2 (germline): MNHNY, SVGAGI (reference sequence). This CDR3 has 14 amino acids. DNA of the CDR3: TGTGCCGGCAGTCTCTCCCGGGCTTCCTACGAGCAGTACTTC. Translated, it gives CAGSLSRASYEQYF.

This clonotype was counted between two and nine times. The chain has TRBV5-1 and TRBJ1-1; D remains ambiguous. V was trimmed by 3 bases and J by 0 bases, leaving 9 bases between them. CDR1 SGHRS and CDR2 YFSETQ come from the germline V gene. The CDR3 extends over 14 amino acids. CDR3 sequence: CASSSHLMNTEAFF. The CDR3 nucleotides are TGCGCCAGCAGCTCACACCTTATGAACACTGAAGCTTTCTTT.

V usage is TRBV19 and J usage is TRBJ2-1; TRBD2 is a possible D gene (6 bases). Per germline, CDR1 LNHDA and CDR2 SQIVND (reference sequence). There are 15 residues in the CDR3. Deletions cut 7 bases from V and 9 bases from J, with 22 bases between. CDR3 protein: CASTPGSQGAGEQFF. The CDR3 nucleotides read TGTGCCAGTACCCCCGGTTCCCAGGGAGCGGGTGAGCAGTTCTTC.

This clonotype was seen a handful of times. The chain joins TRBV5-1 to TRBJ2-3; D is undetermined. Germline assignment: CDR1 SGHRS and CDR2 YFSETQ. The length of the CDR3 is 16 residues. The germline V and J ends were trimmed by 1 base and 5 bases, with 17 bases remaining between them. The CDR3 here is CASSLMGSAEEDTQYF. CDR3 nucleotides: TGCGCCAGCAGCTTGATGGGCAGCGCCGAGGAAGATACGCAGTATTTT.

This clonotype was seen repeatedly, ten times or more. The CDR3 DNA follows: TGTGCCAGCAGTGAGCGGGCTAACATCGAGCAGTACTTC. It encodes CASSERANIEQYF. V gene TRBV12-3 or TRBV12-4 combines with J gene TRBJ2-7, with D maybe TRBD2 (6 bases). The CDR3 runs to 13 residues. The germline V and J ends were trimmed by 5 bases and 6 bases, with 14 bases remaining between them.

At least ten counts were recorded for this clonotype. The chain employs TRBV12-3 or TRBV12-4 and TRBJ2-1; 9 bases are a match to TRBD1. V dropped 4 bases and J dropped 4; count of bases not matched to a gene: 5. The CDR3 is 15 amino acids. The CDR3 DNA follows: TGTGCCAGCAGTTCTCGGACAGGGGCTTACAATGAGCAGTTCTTC. Its protein is CASSSRTGAYNEQFF.

This clonotype was seen a handful of times. The V call is TRBV27, the J call TRBJ1-2; 9 bases match TRBD1. Germline trimming cut 8 bases from V and 7 bases from J; bases unmatched to any gene: 11. The CDR3 length is 14 residues. CDR1 and CDR2 (germline): MNHEY, SMNVEV (reference sequence). The CDR3: CASWRTGGGSGYTF. The CDR3 region has the DNA TGTGCCAGCTGGCGCACAGGGGGCGGGTCTGGCTACACCTTC.

This clonotype was recorded a few times. The chain joins TRBV7-9 to TRBJ2-7, with 10 bases fitting TRBD2. The germline V gene encodes CDR1 SEHNR and CDR2 FQNEAQ (reference sequence). V dropped 8 bases and J dropped 5; count of bases not matched to a gene: 15. The CDR3 length is 16 residues. CDR3 residues: CASRERGGHGSDEQYF. CDR3 sequence (DNA): TGTGCCAGCCGGGAGCGGGGGGGCCACGGTTCGGACGAGCAGTACTTC.

In its sample, this clonotype was seen many times. The chain is built from TRBV28 and TRBJ1-5; 8 bases align to TRBD1. The V and J ends lost 3 bases and 5 bases, in that order; junction bases with no gene match: 9. The CDR3 spans 16 residues. Looked up from germline, CDR1 is MDHEN and CDR2 is SYDVKM. Here the CDR3 reads CASSLGDRGRYQPQHF. In nucleotides, the CDR3 is TGTGCCAGCAGTTTGGGAGACAGGGGAAGATATCAGCCCCAGCATTTT.

The chain couples TRBV10-3 to TRBJ1-1, with 8 bases lining up with TRBD1. This CDR3 region has 15 residues. Germline V gene lookup returns CDR1 ENHRY and CDR2 SYGVKD. The V gene end was trimmed by 3 bases and the J gene end by 5 bases; junction bases not matched to a gene: 8. Here the CDR3 reads CAISDRDRGWTEAFF. The CDR3, as DNA: TGTGCCATCAGTGATCGCGACAGGGGCTGGACTGAAGCTTTCTTT.

With regard to this clonotype: This may stem from a read error, because a much larger clone lies one nucleotide away. The rearrangement uses TRBV6-6 and TRBJ2-4; 10 positions agree with TRBD2. The DNA matches TRBJ2-7 better at its end, which makes the J call doubtful. CDR1 MNHNY and CDR2 SVGAGI come from the germline V gene (reference sequence). This CDR3 region has 16 residues. Here the CDR3 reads CANSRGLAGVPYEQYF. CDR3 coding DNA: TGTGCCAACAGCAGGGGGCTAGCGGGGGTCCCCTACGAGCAGTACTTC.

With regard to this clonotype: At one of its ends the junction is not consistent with the germline gene, which may arise from a read error. The rearrangement uses TRBV7-9 and TRBJ2-2, with D tentatively TRBD2 (6 bases). The CDR3 consists of 16 residues. CDR1 is SEHNR and CDR2 is FQNEAQ in the germline V gene (reference sequence). The CDR3 spells CASSLASESNTGELFF. CDR3 bases: TGTGCCAGCAGCCTAGCTAGCGAATCGAACACCGGGGAGCTGTTTTTT.

The rearrangement joins TRBV2 to TRBJ1-5; possibly TRBD1 for D (5 bases). The CDR3 loop spans 17 amino acids. Trimming left V 2 bases short and J 7 bases short, with 21 bases between. Germline V gene lookup returns CDR1 SNHLY and CDR2 FYNNEI. The CDR3 nucleotides read TGTGCCAGCAGTGAACGGCCTAAACCGGGGGGGGGGCAGCCCCAGCATTTT. This translates into CASSERPKPGGGQPQHF.

This clonotype was counted only a few times. The chain combines TRBV20-1 with TRBJ2-1; D unclear. Between the trimmed V and J ends, which lost 6 bases and 2 bases, there was a span of 14 bases. Germline values: CDR1 DFQATT, CDR2 SNEGSKA (reference sequence). The CDR3 sequence is 14 residues long. CDR3 in DNA: TGCAGTGCAAAAAGCGCTCCCCCCTACAATGAGCAGTTCTTC. This codes for CSAKSAPPYNEQFF.

V is TRBV3-1 and J is TRBJ1-1; D possibly corresponds to TRBD1 (5 bases). The length of the CDR3 is 15 residues. The V end lost 4 bases, the J end lost 3 bases, and 15 bases lay between the germline ends. Germline loops: CDR1 LGHDT, CDR2 YNNKEL (reference sequence). The CDR3: CASSRTQGRDTEAFF. The CDR3 DNA is TGTGCCAGCAGCCGTACTCAGGGTAGGGACACTGAAGCTTTCTTT.